Listed below are T cell receptor beta chains from one sample, sequenced in a study of lymphopenia after photon versus proton radiotherapy. Sequencing was performed with immunoSEQ multiplex PCR; in TCRdb, only in-frame clones are kept and a portion is missing. This sample yields about 61,000 clones, of which about 90% are seen a single time; about 2.3% belongs to the top ten. The input for sequencing was peripheral blood, taken from a patient treated with photon-based radiotherapy. The receptors originated from a man aged 40-55 years with gastric cancer. Each CDR3 is given with its conserved first and last residue. A D gene is named only where the DNA matches it firmly. The listing skips clone size in some rows; elsewhere it reads once, few, many or a size class.

clone_size d_call j_call v_call cdr3_nt cdr3_aa
NA NA TRBJ2-3 TRBV18 TGTGCCAGCTCAGCCGGCGCCTTTAGCACAGATACGCAGTATTTT CASSAGAFSTDTQYF
once TRBD1 TRBJ2-7 TRBV27 TGTGCCAGCAGTTCAACAACAGGGGCCTACGAGCAGTACTTC CASSSTTGAYEQYF
NA TRBD1 TRBJ2-1 TRBV19 TGTGCCAGTAGTAGGGACAGGGGCTATGAGCAGTTCTTC CASSRDRGYEQFF
NA TRBD2 TRBJ2-7 TRBV7-2 TGTGCCAGCAGCCTAGCGGGGGTTAGCTACGAGCAGTACTTC CASSLAGVSYEQYF
NA NA TRBJ1-5 TRBV6-1 TGTGCCAGCAGTGAGTATGAGGGAAGGCAGCCCCAGCATTTT CASSEYEGRQPQHF
NA NA TRBJ2-2 TRBV9 TGTGCCAGCAGCCCGAGAGCTGGCGGAAACACCGGGGAGCTGTTTTTT CASSPRAGGNTGELFF
once TRBD1 TRBJ2-7 TRBV10-3 TGTGCCATCAGTGGTGATAGACAGGGGGCAGCCTACGAGCAGTACTTC CAISGDRQGAAYEQYF
NA NA TRBJ2-7 TRBV4-2 TGTGCCAGCAGCCAGAACCGGGCCACATCCTACGAGCAGTACTTC CASSQNRATSYEQYF
NA TRBD1 TRBJ2-3 TRBV2 TGTGCCAGCATTGGGACAGCTTATAGCACAGATACGCAGTATTTT CASIGTAYSTDTQYF
NA TRBD1 TRBJ1-2 TRBV7-9 TGTGCCAGCAGCCCGGACAGGTCGGGCTACACCTTC CASSPDRSGYTF
NA NA TRBJ1-1 TRBV18 TGTGCCAGCTCACCGAACAGGGTTGAAGCTTTCTTT CASSPNRVEAFF
NA NA TRBJ2-1 TRBV5-1 TGCGCCAGCAGCGGTCTGGGTTACTCCTACAATGAGCAGTTCTTC CASSGLGYSYNEQFF
few TRBD1 TRBJ2-7 TRBV10-3 TGTGCCATCAGTGAGGGACAGGGTGGTTTTTACGAGCAGTACTTC CAISEGQGGFYEQYF